What follows are 25 T cell receptor beta chains derived from one specimen sequenced in a study of cytomegalovirus exposure and HLA in healthy donors. The PCR employed 60 Vbeta primers together with 13 Jbeta primers. This table comes from immunoSEQ multiplex PCR, and its TCRdb copy is limited to in-frame clones, with some not included. There are 100,000 to 150,000 clones in the sample; roughly 72% occur only once, and 4% lies in the top ten. What was sequenced was PBMCs. Receptors originate from a man in his forties in good health and CMV-seropositive.

The chain carries TRBV23-1 and TRBJ1-4; 7 bases are shared with TRBD1. TRBV23-1 is recorded as an ORF, its role being uncertain. V shed 4 bases and J 8 bases; nucleotides not matched to a gene: 10. The CDR3 length is 15 residues. CDR3 nucleotides: TGCGCCAGCAGTCTTGAACAGGGGTCCGCCGAAAAACTGTTTTTT. Its translation is CASSLEQGSAEKLFF.

This clone was observed a few times. This chain links TRBV6-1 with TRBJ2-3; 11 bases match TRBD2. The V and J ends lost 7 bases and 0 bases, in that order; junction bases with no gene match: 3. Germline assignment: CDR1 MNHNS and CDR2 SASEGT. This CDR3 region has 15 residues. CDR3: CASIRLAGSTDTQYF. The CDR3 region has the DNA TGTGCCAGCATCAGACTAGCGGGAAGCACAGATACGCAGTATTTT.

The genes are TRBV7-6 and TRBJ1-4, with no clear D. CDR1 is SGHVS, CDR2 FNYEAQ, per germline. The CDR3 extends over 17 amino acids. Trimming removed 5 bases from V and 2 bases from J, with 18 bases in between. This CDR3 is CASSPGTPIRTNEKLFF. The CDR3 coding sequence is TGTGCCAGCAGCCCGGGTACCCCAATTAGGACTAATGAAAAACTGTTTTTT.

The gene calls are TRBV6-1 and TRBJ2-5; the D is unclear. Trimming removed 3 bases at V and 2 bases at J, with 10 bases between. This CDR3 is 14 amino acids long. Germline-derived CDR1 and CDR2 are MNHNS and SASEGT. CDR3 sequence: CASSEKQPQETQYF. CDR3 coding DNA: TGTGCCAGCAGTGAGAAACAGCCTCAAGAGACCCAGTACTTC.

This clone was recorded only once. The CDR3, as DNA: TGTGCCAGCAGCTTAGGATTCGGGGGTCTATTAAACACCATATATTTT. Translation gives CASSLGFGGLLNTIYF. J is TRBJ1-3 and V is TRBV7-2; D perhaps matches TRBD1 (5 bases). Germline V gives CDR1 SGHTA, CDR2 FQGNSA. V was clipped by 1 base and J by 6 bases, with 16 bases between them. The CDR3 has 16 amino acids.

This chain connects TRBV6-4 to TRBJ2-3; D gene uncertain. V was pared by 0 bases and J by 0 bases, with 7 bases between. Germline values: CDR1 MRHNA, CDR2 SNTAGT. The length of the CDR3 is 15 residues. The CDR3 DNA reads as TGTGCCAGCAGTGACTCTCTAGACAGCACAGATACGCAGTATTTT. Protein: CASSDSLDSTDTQYF.

This clone was seen a single time. The V and J genes are TRBV5-1 and TRBJ2-2; the D gene is possibly TRBD2 (6 bases). Trimming removed 4 bases at V and 1 base at J, with 11 bases between. Germline values: CDR1 SGHRS, CDR2 YFSETQ. This CDR3 is built from 15 residues. CDR3 nucleotide sequence: TGCGCCAGCAGCGTTAGCGGAAAGAACACCGGGGAGCTGTTTTTT. It is translated as CASSVSGKNTGELFF.

The CDR3 bases are TGTGCCAGCACTACGATGGGGGGTACTGAAGCTTTCTTT. Amino acids: CASTTMGGTEAFF. The chain joins TRBV21-1 to TRBJ1-1. TRBV21-1 is tagged as a pseudogene. The CDR3 covers 13 residues.

This rearrangement joins TRBV19 to TRBJ1-2; D is possibly TRBD1 (6 bases). The CDR3 consists of 13 residues. CDR1 and CDR2 from the germline V gene are LNHDA and SQIVND (reference sequence). V was trimmed by 4 bases and J by 0 bases, leaving 6 bases between them. The CDR3 nucleotides are TGTGCCAGTAGTAAGGGGGCTAACTATGGCTACACCTTC. Its translation: CASSKGANYGYTF.

The rearrangement uses TRBV10-3 and TRBJ1-1; 9 bases map to TRBD1. The CDR3 extends over 15 amino acids. The J segment lost 1 base and the V segment lost 6 bases, leaving 6 bases of the junction unmatched. The germline V gene encodes CDR1 ENHRY and CDR2 SYGVKD. CDR3 in DNA: TGTGCCATCAGAGGACAGGGGTCTACGAACACTGAAGCTTTCTTT. Translated, it gives CAIRGQGSTNTEAFF.

The chain combines TRBV10-3 with TRBJ1-4; the D is unclear. This CDR3 has 14 amino acids. V lost 6 bases to trimming and J lost 0 bases, with 8 bases between them. Germline CDR1 is ENHRY and CDR2 is SYGVKD. The CDR3 DNA reads TGTGCCATCAGCGAAGCCCCAACTAATGAAAAACTGTTTTTT. This codes for CAISEAPTNEKLFF.

The V gene is TRBV4-2, the J gene TRBJ1-4, with D hard to call. Between the trimmed V and J ends, which lost 0 bases and 7 bases, there was a span of 9 bases. The germline V gene has CDR1 LGHNA and CDR2 YNFKEQ. The CDR3 extends over 14 amino acids. CDR3 region: CASSQDIRAEKLFF. The DNA for the CDR3 is TGTGCCAGCAGCCAAGATATCCGAGCTGAAAAACTGTTTTTT.

A few counts support this clone. The genes are TRBV9 and TRBJ2-7; D possibly corresponds to TRBD2 (5 bases). Per the germline V gene, CDR1 is SGDLS and CDR2 is YYNGEE. Trimming cost V 6 bases and J 1 base, with 17 bases left between them. The CDR3 totals 15 residues. CDR3 region: CASNRGLGRSYEQYF. The CDR3 DNA is TGTGCCAGCAACCGAGGGCTAGGACGTTCCTACGAGCAGTACTTC.

The V gene is TRBV7-6, the J gene TRBJ2-1; TRBD1 matches 7 bases. The V and J ends lost 3 bases and 7 bases, in that order; junction bases with no gene match: 6. This CDR3 is built from 14 residues. The germline CDR1 and CDR2 sequences are SGHVS and FNYEAQ. The chain's CDR3 is CASSFDRVGNEQFF. CDR3 sequence (DNA): TGTGCCAGCAGCTTTGACAGGGTGGGGAATGAGCAGTTCTTC.

The chain recombines TRBV11-2 with TRBJ2-7, with D possibly being TRBD1 (6 bases). Per the germline V gene, CDR1 is SGHAT and CDR2 is FQNNGV. Trimming took 5 bases from V and 3 from J, leaving 11 bases between them. The CDR3 has 13 amino acids. CDR3 residues: CASSRTADYEQYF. In DNA, the CDR3 is TGTGCCAGCAGCCGGACAGCGGACTACGAGCAGTACTTC.

This clone was counted a single time. The chain uses TRBV30 and TRBJ1-2; D ambiguous. CDR1 is GTSNPN and CDR2 is SVGIG in the germline V gene (reference sequence). The CDR3 loop spans 13 amino acids. V was trimmed by 0 bases and J by 2 bases, leaving 7 bases between them. The CDR3: CAWSVPGNYGYTF. CDR3 in DNA: TGTGCCTGGAGTGTCCCCGGGAACTATGGCTACACCTTC.

This clone was observed a handful of times. The chain links TRBV27 to TRBJ2-1; 8 bases line up with TRBD1. J gave up 5 bases and V 6 bases, and 9 bases lay outside the gene matches. This CDR3 is built from 15 residues. Germline V lookup: CDR1 MNHEY, CDR2 SMNVEV (reference sequence). CDR3 region: CASRSPGTGNNEQFF. The CDR3 DNA sequence: TGTGCCAGCAGATCTCCCGGGACAGGAAACAATGAGCAGTTCTTC.

The V and J genes are TRBV4-2 and TRBJ2-3; weak D call: TRBD2 (6 bases). V lost 3 bases, J lost 2 bases, and 15 bases lay in between. Germline V gives CDR1 LGHNA, CDR2 YNFKEQ. CDR3 length: 16 amino acids. This CDR3 reads CASSQVQGGYTDTQYF. In DNA form, the CDR3 reads TGTGCCAGCAGCCAGGTTCAAGGAGGGTACACAGATACGCAGTATTTT.

V usage is TRBV28 and J usage is TRBJ1-1; TRBD1 aligns across 7 bases. The CDR3 is made up of 13 amino acids. The trim removed 1 base at V and 10 bases at J, leaving 6 bases unmatched. In germline, CDR1 is MDHEN, CDR2 SYDVKM. The CDR3 protein is CASSLYKGARAFF. Written as DNA, the CDR3 is TGTGCCAGCAGTTTATATAAGGGGGCCAGAGCTTTCTTT.

The chain joins TRBV5-6 to TRBJ2-7, with 9 bases lining up with TRBD1. V shed 0 bases and J 4 bases; nucleotides not matched to a gene: 8. The CDR3 loop spans 16 amino acids. CDR1 and CDR2 (germline): SGHDT, YYEEEE. The CDR3 coding sequence is TGTGCCAGCAGCTTGGATCCCGGGACAGGGTTATACGAGCAGTACTTC. This codes for CASSLDPGTGLYEQYF.

The chain combines TRBV10-2 with TRBJ2-3, with D possibly matching TRBD2 (6 bases). The CDR3 is 14 residues long. Trimming took off 4 bases at V and 4 bases at J, with 12 bases between the two ends. Germline CDR1 is WSHSY and CDR2 is SAAADI. This CDR3 is CASSVGGRADTQYF. CDR3 DNA sequence: TGCGCCAGCAGTGTCGGAGGGAGAGCAGATACGCAGTATTTT.

The rearrangement uses TRBV7-2 and TRBJ2-7; TRBD1 might be the D (5 bases). There are 15 residues in the CDR3. Germline CDR1 is SGHTA and CDR2 is FQGNSA. With 0 bases removed from V and 2 bases from J, the gap between germline ends came to 11 bases. In nucleotides, the CDR3 is TGTGCCAGCAGCTTAGCCAACAGGAGCCCCTACGAGCAGTACTTC. Its protein product is CASSLANRSPYEQYF.

This chain connects TRBV10-3 to TRBJ1-2; possible D gene TRBD1, 5 bases. Trimming took 0 bases from V and 7 from J, leaving 9 bases between them. CDR1 is ENHRY, CDR2 SYGVKD, per germline. The CDR3 runs to 13 residues. CDR3 sequence reads: CAISESVGAGYTF. As DNA, the CDR3 is TGTGCCATCAGTGAGTCCGTTGGGGCTGGCTACACCTTC.

As DNA, the CDR3 is TGTGCCAGCAGTTCCCCGACAGGGACTGGCTATGGCTACACCTTC. Its protein is CASSSPTGTGYGYTF. V is TRBV6-5 and J is TRBJ1-2, with TRBD1 matching over 7 bases. V trimming: 4 bases; J trimming: 4 bases; junction bases outside the gene matches: 9. This CDR3 region has 15 residues. Germline values: CDR1 MNHEY, CDR2 SVGAGI.

This clone occurred once. V is TRBV2 and J is TRBJ1-5, with D perhaps matching TRBD1 (6 bases). Trimming cost V 7 bases and J 5 bases, with 15 bases left between them. This CDR3 contains 14 residues. Germline V gives CDR1 SNHLY, CDR2 FYNNEI. This chain's CDR3 is CASNRGQLDQPQHF. Written as DNA, the CDR3 is TGTGCCAGCAATCGAGGACAGCTCGATCAGCCCCAGCATTTT.